This T cell receptor beta chain was observed in a study of blood T cell repertoires in COVID-19 (dated by TCRdb to about 2020). Broadly, across the study: Collaborator samples came from the United States, Italy and Spain and covered acute and convalescent phases of COVID-19. The material from the prospective study consisted of cDNA or gDNA derived from T cells, B-cell-depleted T cells, or PBMCs. Subjects who had been exposed to COVID-19, were actively infected with it, or had recovered from it provided the deeply sampled blood TCRbeta repertoires that made up the dataset. The repertoires were released in a freely available public database meant as a resource for research on the immune response to SARS-CoV-2. Samples were obtained from the ongoing ImmuneRACE study (first 160 participants) and from some 1,200 subjects provided by 6 global collaborators. The sample metadata nearly always contained a de-identified subject ID, COVID-19 status, age in years and sex. Where available, HLA class I and class II types were obtained from metadata supplied by the sample provider rather than from assay-based typing. Broader findings and caveats from the paper: The amount of clinical and demographic metadata varied by source and participant and was provided uncurated.

A distance of 12 bases separates the germline ends of V and J, which lose 1 base and 4 bases respectively. The germline V gene specifies SGHRS as CDR1 and YFSETQ as CDR2. Counted from cysteine to phenylalanine, this CDR3 has 15 amino acids. Only the CDR3 DNA is retained, 45 bases long and in frame from the first base. The immunoSEQ Assay, a bias-controlled multiplex PCR, was used to amplify TCRbeta CDR3 regions from genomic DNA. Regarding the original processing steps: The number of nucleated cells in each sample was estimated by amplification of reference gene primers within the assay. Sequence reads were collapsed and filtered to measure the absolute abundance of every unique TCRbeta CDR3 rearrangement. For each sample, productive Simpson clonality was calculated by taking the square root of Simpson's diversity index across productive rearrangements. Sourced from immuneACCESS, this table was stored by TCRdb with only in-frame sequences that have V and J called. A share of the clones is absent; for the studies checked, an unresolved V gene accounts for under half, and the remainder has no known explanation. That table is the source of V, J and clone size, and D and trimming were worked out from the DNA. Across this sample there are 200,000 to 250,000 clones, with around 90% seen only once. The ten largest account for around 16% of the sample.

In the prospective study, participants were roughly 18 to 100 years old, resided in 20 to 30 geographic areas of the United States, and were enrolled through a virtual design. Cohort assignment in the prospective study relied on participant-reported clinical history from a screening survey and a study questionnaire. Exposed participants had been in contact with someone with a PCR-confirmed or clinician-diagnosed COVID-19 case within 2 weeks of study entry. In the prospective study, whole blood, serum and a nasopharyngeal or oropharyngeal swab were collected from each participant by mobile phlebotomists. Over a roughly 2-month period, participants in the prospective study had the option of providing additional blood draws and questionnaires. Prospective study blood samples were shipped either frozen or at room temperature before DNA extraction. Remarks on this clone: It lacks a known antigen. Base qualities are not at hand, and no much larger clone is one base apart.

This chain joins TRBV5-1 to TRBJ1-3; the D region possibly corresponds to TRBD1 (5 bases align). The sequencing sample was made of PBMCs or T cells enriched from blood (not recorded which). The receptor was isolated from a young man who had been exposed to COVID-19. The DNA sequence is given as TGCGCCAGCAGCTTGCGGTCGGCAGGGGGAAACACCATATATTTT. Translation gives CASSLRSAGGNTIYF.